A single sample gave rise to the 12 T cell receptor beta chains below, sequenced in a study of Ad26.COV2.S vaccination and SARS-CoV-2 variants. The data were produced by immunoSEQ multiplex PCR, yet TCRdb's version contains in-frame clones alone and is incomplete. The sample includes fewer than 500,000 clones, about 93% seen only once; the top ten take 12%. Described treatment: approximately 18 received Ad26.COV2.S at low or high dose, single or two shots; 5 received placebo; per-sample allocation not given. Each sample was drawn 63 days after the first injection (of vaccine or placebo). Here the sequenced sample was peripheral blood, taken in a trial of Ad26.COV2.S vaccine versus placebo. Source of these receptors: a person between 18 and 60 years old who received the Ad26.COV2.S COVID-19 vaccine or a placebo.

This rearrangement joins TRBV12-3 or TRBV12-4 to TRBJ2-7; tentative D call: TRBD2 (6 bases). The CDR3 has 13 residues. V was pared by 7 bases and J by 4 bases, with 14 bases between. CDR3 sequence: CASTPGLHYEQYF. The CDR3, as DNA: TGTGCCAGCACACCGGGACTGCATTACGAGCAGTACTTC.

This sequence joins TRBV5-4 and TRBJ2-2; 7 bases map to TRBD1. With V trimmed by 1 base and J by 6 bases, 6 bases remained unmatched. CDR3 length: 15 amino acids. CDR1 is SGHNT, CDR2 YYREEE, per germline (reference sequence). The CDR3 nucleotides are TGTGCCAGCAGCTTGAGACAGGGAGTCCCCGGGGAGCTGTTTTTT. Its protein product is CASSLRQGVPGELFF.

V and J are TRBV18 and TRBJ1-5, with TRBD1 identical over 7 bases. J gave up 3 bases and V 3 bases, and 8 bases lay outside the gene matches. There are 16 residues in the CDR3. Germline V lookup: CDR1 KGHSH, CDR2 LQKENI. The CDR3 DNA reads as TGTGCCAGCTCACCCAACGGAGGGGGCCTCAATCAGCCCCAGCATTTT. Translation: CASSPNGGGLNQPQHF.

The chain employs TRBV27 and TRBJ2-7, with 10 positions matching TRBD1. V lost 6 bases, J lost 5 bases, and 10 bases stayed unmatched. Germline CDR1 and CDR2: MNHEY and SMNVEV (reference sequence). CDR3 length: 15 residues. The CDR3 coding sequence is TGTGCCAGCAGCCCGACAGGGGGCATCATCCACGAGCAGTACTTC. As protein: CASSPTGGIIHEQYF.

V gene TRBV6-5 combines with J gene TRBJ2-3; D gene uncertain. This CDR3 contains 10 residues. Germline V gene sequence: CDR1 MNHEY, CDR2 SVGAGI. V was cut by 9 bases and J by 10 bases, with 11 bases left in between. This CDR3 reads CASGPSAQYF. CDR3 coding DNA: TGTGCCAGTGGCCCCTCGGCGCAGTATTTT.

The chain uses TRBV27 and TRBJ2-7, with D perhaps matching TRBD1 (5 bases). CDR3 length equals 12 residues. From germline, CDR1 is MNHEY and CDR2 SMNVEV (reference sequence). V shed 4 bases and J shed 6 bases, with 10 bases lying between them. CDR3 residues: CASSSTGVEQYF. CDR3 in DNA: TGTGCCAGCAGTTCCACAGGTGTCGAGCAGTACTTC.

The gene calls are TRBV30 and TRBJ1-1, with TRBD1 matching over 8 bases. The V gene end was trimmed by 3 bases and the J gene end by 4 bases; junction bases not matched to a gene: 10. Per the germline V gene, CDR1 is GTSNPN and CDR2 is SVGIG (reference sequence). CDR3 length: 15 residues. CDR3 in amino acids: CAWSPQDREGTEAFF. The CDR3 DNA sequence: TGTGCCTGGAGCCCCCAGGACAGGGAGGGCACTGAAGCTTTCTTT.

The V call is TRBV9, the J call TRBJ2-5; D is unclear. Germline CDR1 and CDR2: SGDLS and YYNGEE. The CDR3 extends over 14 amino acids. V lost 0 bases and J lost 7, with 13 bases in between. The DNA of the CDR3 is TGTGCCAGCAGCGTAGATTCTTATTATGGGACCCAGTACTTC. Amino acid sequence: CASSVDSYYGTQYF.

This chain joins TRBV5-4 and TRBJ1-1; 8 bases are a match to TRBD1. The V gene's germline CDR1 is SGHNT and CDR2 YYREEE (reference sequence). This CDR3 has 15 residues. V shed 3 bases and J 1 base; nucleotides not matched to a gene: 5. Here the CDR3 reads CASSSKQGGNTEAFF. The DNA of the CDR3 is TGTGCCAGCAGCTCCAAACAGGGGGGGAACACTGAAGCTTTCTTT.

V and J are TRBV6-6 and TRBJ1-4; no firm D call. With 2 bases removed from V and 7 bases from J, the gap between germline ends came to 8 bases. CDR1 and CDR2 (germline): MNHNY, SVGAGI (reference sequence). The CDR3 has 13 residues. CDR3 sequence (DNA): TGTGCCAGCAGTTACAGGGTTGGTGAAAAACTGTTTTTT. It specifies CASSYRVGEKLFF.

J is TRBJ2-7 and V is TRBV7-2; D may match TRBD1 or TRBD2 (5 bases each). V lost 2 bases to trimming and J lost 5 bases, with 16 bases between them. Germline V gene data show CDR1 as SGHTA and CDR2 as FQGNSA. The CDR3 runs 15 residues. The CDR3 reads CASSLWDLPGDEQYF. The CDR3 region has the DNA TGTGCCAGCAGCTTATGGGACCTCCCTGGGGACGAGCAGTACTTC.

The chain uses TRBV3-1 (or the pseudogene TRBV3-2) and TRBJ2-1; 7 nucleotides line up with TRBD2. The junction had 5 bases not matched to a gene; V was cut back by 1 base and J by 5 bases. Germline loops: CDR1 LGHDT, CDR2 YNNKEL (reference sequence). This CDR3 comprises 15 residues. The CDR3 sequence is CASSQAGLGDNEQFF. CDR3 in DNA: TGTGCCAGCAGCCAAGCCGGACTAGGGGACAATGAGCAGTTCTTC.